These 2 T cell receptor beta chains came from one sample sequenced in a study of vaccination and CD4 T cells after COVID-19. Treatment defined: roughly ten-day PBMC culture with coronavirus spike peptide pools or control peptides (ViraFEST assay). The unexposed donor gave CD4+ T cells before the COVID-19 pandemic (2011-2018). Their antigens are not known. An Oncomine TCR Beta short-read assay was used to sequence the DNA from cultured CD4+ T cells. TCRdb called the PCR reads again in MiXCR, with one record for every CDR3 protein. The sample records roughly 2,800 distinct CDR3 sequences, about 26% being singletons. Input material: CD4+ T cells from blood, cultured in vitro. These receptors were obtained from a human donor in good health.

The CDR3 here is CASSYGGTSGGAPYEQYF. The CDR3 coding sequence is TGCGCCAGCAGCTACGGCGGGACTAGCGGGGGGGCCCCCTACGAGCAGTACTTC. The chain couples TRBV5-1 to TRBJ2-7, with TRBD2 matching over 16 bases. The germline gives CDR1 SGHRS, CDR2 YFSETQ. The CDR3 sequence is 18 residues long. Trimming removed 3 bases from V and 2 bases from J; junction bases left unmatched: 8.

The genes are TRBV30 and TRBJ1-5; D not resolved. The CDR3 contains 13 residues. From germline, CDR1 is GTSNPN and CDR2 SVGIG (reference sequence). The germline V and J ends were trimmed by 2 bases and 3 bases, with 8 bases remaining between them. CDR3 nucleotide sequence: TGTGCCTGGAGTTCACAGAACAATCAGCCCCAGCATTTT. Translation: CAWSSQNNQPQHF.